This passage covers 17 T cell receptor beta chains from one sample sequenced in a study of early T cells in non-severe SARS-CoV-2 infection (dated by TCRdb to about 2021). Preparation of the library involved 5' RACE. Sequencing relied on a NextSeq 500. The raw public data were reprocessed by TCRdb itself: fastp quality trimming at Q25, MiXCR clonotype calling, in-frame beta chains only. Each CDR3 protein appears once, grouped with its most common genes and DNA. In this sample the table shows roughly 70,000 distinct CDR3 sequences, roughly 18% of which occur a single time. The ten largest clones represent roughly 10% of the sample. This specimen consisted of whole blood, obtained at baseline. These receptor sequences come from an adult who was a healthcare worker with PCR-confirmed SARS-CoV-2 infection or an uninfected control (not recorded which).

The chain carries TRBV6-5 and TRBJ2-7, with TRBD2 matching 8 bases. The germline gives CDR1 MNHEY, CDR2 SVGAGI. The CDR3 runs 16 residues. V gave up 0 bases and J gave up 1 base; unmatched junction bases: 5. The CDR3 region has the DNA TGTGCCAGCAGTTACTCGAGCGAGCGGGGGTCCTACGAGCAGTACTTC. Its protein product is CASSYSSERGSYEQYF.

This clonotype was seen a handful of times. The rearrangement joins TRBV20-1 to TRBJ2-7; 10 nucleotides align to TRBD1. Germline V gene lookup returns CDR1 DFQATT and CDR2 SNEGSKA (reference sequence). This CDR3 is 17 amino acids long. V dropped 2 bases and J dropped 0; count of bases not matched to a gene: 10. CDR3 amino acids: CSARHRDRGQASYEQYF. The CDR3 DNA is TGCAGTGCTAGACACCGGGACAGGGGACAAGCCTCCTACGAGCAGTACTTC.

This clonotype was seen more than once but under ten times. The gene calls are TRBV6-6 and TRBJ1-2; D not resolved. Between the trimmed V and J ends, which lost 6 bases and 2 bases, there was a span of 4 bases. The CDR3 loop spans 11 amino acids. CDR1 is MNHNY and CDR2 is SVGAGI in the germline V gene (reference sequence). The CDR3 DNA is TGTGCCAGCAGGCAGAACTATGGCTACACCTTC. This translates into CASRQNYGYTF.

The CDR3: CASRRDRGGGEKLFF. DNA for the CDR3: TGTGCCAGTCGCCGGGACAGGGGCGGAGGTGAAAAACTGTTTTTT. The chain combines TRBV19 with TRBJ1-4; 10 bases map to TRBD1. The V and J ends lost 8 bases and 7 bases, in that order; junction bases with no gene match: 10. This CDR3 has 15 amino acids. CDR1 LNHDA and CDR2 SQIVND come from the germline V gene (reference sequence).

This clonotype was seen more than once but under ten times. This chain connects TRBV11-2 to TRBJ2-2; D is perhaps TRBD2 (5 bases). Trimming pared 6 bases from V and 0 bases from J, leaving 11 bases between. CDR1 and CDR2 (germline): SGHAT, FQNNGV. The CDR3 loop spans 15 amino acids. CDR3 in amino acids: CASSRGLPNTGELFF. The CDR3 DNA reads TGTGCCAGCAGTCGCGGACTTCCGAACACCGGGGAGCTGTTTTTT.

This clonotype occurred a few times. This sequence joins TRBV12-3 or TRBV12-4 and TRBJ1-2, with D perhaps TRBD1 (5 bases). Trimming left V 2 bases short and J 2 bases short, with 9 bases between. The CDR3 is 14 residues long. In nucleotides, the CDR3 is TGTGCCAGCAGTTTAAGACAGCCGAACTATGGCTACACCTTC. Translated: CASSLRQPNYGYTF.

The V gene is TRBV5-4, the J gene TRBJ2-3; D is tentatively TRBD1 or TRBD2 (5 bases each). This CDR3 is 16 amino acids long. The germline V and J ends were trimmed by 3 bases and 2 bases, with 16 bases remaining between them. Germline CDR1 SGHNT, CDR2 YYREEE (reference sequence). CDR3 residues: CASSWGGSGYTDTQYF. Here the CDR3 DNA reads TGTGCCAGCAGCTGGGGCGGCAGCGGCTACACAGATACGCAGTATTTT. The complete variable domain, with remaining parts taken from reference TRBV5-4 and TRBJ2-3, reads ETGVTQSPTHLIKTRGQQVTLRCSSQSGHNTVSWYQQALGQGPQFIFQYYREEENGRGNFPPRFSGLQFPNYSSELNVNALELDDSALYLCASSWGGSGYTDTQYFGPGTRLTVL.

A few counts support this clonotype. V is TRBV20-1 and J is TRBJ1-2; a weak D match, TRBD1 (6 bases). The V gene lost 1 base and the J gene lost 0 bases, with 9 bases spanning the gap. Germline V gene data show CDR1 as DFQATT and CDR2 as SNEGSKA (reference sequence). The CDR3 runs to 14 residues. In DNA, the CDR3 is TGCAGTGCTAGAGTATACAGGGCTAACTATGGCTACACCTTC. Translated, it gives CSARVYRANYGYTF.

V gene TRBV20-1 combines with J gene TRBJ2-2, with 14 bases matching TRBD2. V was clipped by 2 bases and J by 2 bases; unmatched bases: 4. This CDR3 comprises 17 residues. Germline V CDR1 and CDR2: DFQATT, SNEGSKA (reference sequence). DNA of the CDR3: TGCAGTGCTAGATCGGGACTAGCGGGAGTCAACACCGGGGAGCTGTTTTTT. It specifies CSARSGLAGVNTGELFF.

This clonotype has just a few counts. The chain employs TRBV11-2 and TRBJ1-2; D possibly corresponds to TRBD1 (5 bases). The germline CDR1 and CDR2 sequences are SGHAT and FQNNGV. The V end lost 1 base, the J end lost 6 bases, and 21 bases lay between the germline ends. CDR3 size: 17 residues. CDR3 nucleotide sequence: TGTGCCAGCAGCTTAGTCCCCACCGCAGGGAGGAGGGATGGCTACACCTTC. Protein product: CASSLVPTAGRRDGYTF.

The chain combines TRBV7-9 with TRBJ2-3; 16 bases line up with TRBD2. J gave up 6 bases and V 4 bases, and 7 bases lay outside the gene matches. Germline lookup yields CDR1 SEHNR and CDR2 FQNEAQ (reference sequence). CDR3 length equals 17 residues. CDR3 protein: CASSSGLAGGTPDTQYF. The CDR3 bases are TGTGCCAGCAGCTCGGGACTAGCGGGGGGGACCCCGGATACGCAGTATTTT.

This clonotype has a handful of counts. The chain uses TRBV10-3 and TRBJ2-3, with TRBD2 identical over 7 bases. This CDR3 contains 14 residues. Trimming cost V 5 bases and J 3 bases; bases outside gene matches: 5. CDR1 is ENHRY and CDR2 is SYGVKD in the germline V gene. The CDR3 sequence is CAISQSGVTDTQYF. Here the CDR3 DNA reads TGTGCCATCAGTCAGAGCGGGGTTACAGATACGCAGTATTTT.

Many counts were recorded for this clonotype. The CDR3 nucleotides read TGTGCCAGCAGCAAAGTTGGGAGGTTTGGCACCGGGGAGCTGTTTTTT. Its translation: CASSKVGRFGTGELFF. The chain employs TRBV21-1 and TRBJ2-2; the D call of TRBD2 is as the table states it, not checked on the DNA. TRBV21-1 is marked as a pseudogene. This CDR3 has 16 residues.

This clonotype was seen a handful of times. This chain joins TRBV7-9 and TRBJ1-1, with D unclear. V shed 2 bases and J shed 2 bases, with 6 bases lying between them. CDR1 is SEHNR, CDR2 FQNEAQ, per germline (reference sequence). The CDR3 length is 13 residues. The CDR3 reads CASSLRDNTEAFF. The CDR3 region has the DNA TGTGCCAGCAGCTTAAGGGATAACACTGAAGCTTTCTTT. The complete variable domain, with remaining parts taken from reference TRBV7-9 and TRBJ1-1, reads DTGVSQNPRHKITKRGQNVTFRCDPISEHNRLYWYRQTLGQGPEFLTYFQNEAQLEKSRLLSDRFSAERPKGSFSTLEIQRTEQGDSAMYLCASSLRDNTEAFFGQGTRLTVV.

This clonotype was seen many times. The chain combines TRBV7-9 with TRBJ1-2, with D possibly matching TRBD1 (6 bases). Germline lookup yields CDR1 SEHNR and CDR2 FQNEAQ (reference sequence). The CDR3 covers 13 residues. Trimming took off 2 bases at V and 8 bases at J, with 12 bases between the two ends. CDR3 nucleotide sequence: TGTGCCAGCAGCTTACAGGGGAATCAGGGCTACACCTTC. This sequence encodes CASSLQGNQGYTF.

This clonotype was seen a few times. The chain carries TRBV4-3 and TRBJ2-3, with D maybe TRBD1 (5 bases). Germline lookup yields CDR1 LGHNA and CDR2 YSLEER. The V gene lost 0 bases and the J gene lost 4 bases, with 17 bases spanning the gap. The CDR3 contains 17 residues. The CDR3 sequence is CASSQDVLWGWPDTQYF. CDR3 nucleotides: TGCGCCAGCAGCCAAGATGTTCTGTGGGGCTGGCCAGATACGCAGTATTTT.

Many counts were recorded for this clonotype. V usage is TRBV7-2 and J usage is TRBJ1-1; D gene unclear. V lost 5 bases and J lost 0, with 7 bases in between. CDR3 length: 13 residues. The germline CDR1 and CDR2 sequences are SGHTA and FQGNSA. The CDR3 loop is CASSPTMNTEAFF. The CDR3 region has the DNA TGTGCCAGCAGCCCAACAATGAACACTGAAGCTTTCTTT.